This entry describes one T cell receptor (beta chain). The CDR3 is 15 amino acids. Germline V gene data show CDR1 as MNHEY and CDR2 as SVGAGI. V lost 4 bases and J lost 2, with 12 bases in between. This record belongs to a study of blood T cell repertoires in COVID-19. At the level of the study: Acute and convalescent COVID-19 specimens originated in the United States, Italy and Spain.

Authors' processing steps: Amplification from reference gene primers served as the basis for estimated nucleated cell counts. Here immunoSEQ multiplex PCR was the method, and the copy in TCRdb shows in-frame clones only, minus some. The V and J calls and clone size were taken over from that table, and D and trimming were inferred from the DNA. The sample contains about 120,000 clones, over 80% of which appear only once. The source material was peripheral blood. This sequence originates from a woman between 65 and 79 years old with acute or convalescent COVID-19. This chain connects TRBV6-5 to TRBJ1-5, with D possibly TRBD1 on 6 matching bases. CDR3 region: CASSSPGQRNQPQHF. The CDR3 coding sequence is TGTGCCAGCAGTTCGCCAGGACAGCGCAATCAGCCCCAGCATTTT.